These 17 T cell receptor beta chains were sequenced from one sample in a study of long-term antiretroviral therapy in people with HIV. Run at survey level, the immunoSEQ assay was version v3.0. Clones were read by immunoSEQ multiplex PCR, and TCRdb kept only the in-frame ones, dropping some. The table includes under 30,000 clones, roughly 96% detected once. The material sequenced was unsorted PBMCs, taken approximately 6.3 years after starting antiretroviral therapy. These TCRs come from a man aged 25-45 years with HIV.

The chain links TRBV5-1 to TRBJ2-3, with TRBD2 identical over 8 bases. Germline V lookup: CDR1 SGHRS, CDR2 YFSETQ. CDR3 length: 16 residues. V was clipped by 3 bases and J by 2 bases; unmatched bases: 8. The CDR3 DNA sequence: TGCGCCAGCAGCTCAGTCAGCGGGAGTAACACAGATACGCAGTATTTT. This sequence encodes CASSSVSGSNTDTQYF.

The genes are TRBV7-2 and TRBJ2-4; TRBD1 might be the D (5 bases). V dropped 2 bases and J dropped 0 bases, with 8 bases sitting between them. CDR3 size: 15 residues. Germline V gene data show CDR1 as SGHTA and CDR2 as FQGNSA. The CDR3 protein is CASSLMGQAKNIQYF. The CDR3, as DNA: TGTGCCAGCAGCTTAATGGGGCAAGCCAAAAACATTCAGTACTTC.

CDR3 in DNA: TGTGCCAGTAGTATCGGGAATGAGCAGTTCTTC. Encoded protein: CASSIGNEQFF. This sequence joins TRBV19 and TRBJ2-1; no firm D call. This CDR3 spans 11 amino acids. In germline, CDR1 is LNHDA, CDR2 SQIVND (reference sequence). The V gene lost 3 bases and the J gene lost 7 bases, with 4 bases spanning the gap.

This sequence joins TRBV9 and TRBJ1-2; D unresolved. There are 15 residues in the CDR3. Germline CDR1 SGDLS, CDR2 YYNGEE. Trimming removed 0 bases from V and 4 bases from J, with 13 bases in between. CDR3 sequence (DNA): TGTGCCAGCAGCGTAGGATCAATTGCTTTCTATGGCTACACCTTC. Translated, it gives CASSVGSIAFYGYTF.

The chain carries TRBV9 and TRBJ2-1; 7 nucleotides agree with TRBD2. V trimming: 0 bases; J trimming: 4 bases; junction bases outside the gene matches: 10. This CDR3 spans 17 amino acids. Germline CDR1 is SGDLS and CDR2 is YYNGEE. The CDR3 bases are TGTGCCAGCAGCGTAGATCCCCAAGCGGGAAGTTACAATGAGCAGTTCTTC. Amino acid sequence: CASSVDPQAGSYNEQFF.

The chain couples TRBV2 to TRBJ2-5; D is ambiguous. V was clipped by 5 bases and J by 2 bases, with 3 bases between them. CDR3 length: 11 amino acids. Germline loops: CDR1 SNHLY, CDR2 FYNNEI. CDR3 in amino acids: CASSRQETQYF. The CDR3 DNA sequence: TGTGCCAGCAGTCGGCAAGAGACCCAGTACTTC.

A single count supports this clone. V usage is TRBV18 and J usage is TRBJ2-4, with D perhaps TRBD1 or TRBD2 (6 bases each). The V gene's germline CDR1 is KGHSH and CDR2 LQKENI. The CDR3 sequence is 13 residues long. The CDR3 coding sequence is TGTGCTACCCGGGGGCAAGCCAAAAACATTCAGTACTTC. This codes for CATRGQAKNIQYF.

This chain links TRBV9 with TRBJ2-4; the D gene is possibly TRBD2 (5 bases). This CDR3 has 22 amino acids. Germline V CDR1 and CDR2: SGDLS, YYNGEE. V was clipped by 2 bases and J by 0 bases, with 30 bases between them. The DNA of the CDR3 is TGTGCCAGCAGCGTCCACCTCCCTCGGGGAATCAAGGAGATGTTAGCCAAAAACATTCAGTACTTC. Its protein is CASSVHLPRGIKEMLAKNIQYF.

The chain recombines TRBV30 with TRBJ2-7; unclear D gene. The ends were cut back, 1 base at V and 3 bases at J, with 13 bases in the middle. The CDR3 loop spans 14 amino acids. Germline CDR1 reads GTSNPN; CDR2 reads SVGIG (reference sequence). CDR3 coding DNA: TGTGCCTGGAGTGCGACCGCTACTTACTACGAGCAGTACTTC. Its translation is CAWSATATYYEQYF. The full variable domain, with the rest looked up from reference TRBV30 and TRBJ2-7, is SQTIHQWPATLVQPVGSPLSLECTVEGTSNPNLYWYRQAAGRGLQLLFYSVGIGQISSEVPQNLSASRPQDRQFILSSKKLLLSDSGFYLCAWSATATYYEQYFGPGTRLTVT.

V usage is TRBV7-9 and J usage is TRBJ2-3; 8 bases agree with TRBD2. This CDR3 region has 16 residues. Trimming at V came to 4 bases and at J to 4 bases, leaving 10 bases not matched to a gene. Germline-derived CDR1 and CDR2 are SEHNR and FQNEAQ (reference sequence). The CDR3 bases are TGTGCCAGCAGCTGGACGGGGGGGCCAAGGGCAGATACGCAGTATTTT. The encoded protein is CASSWTGGPRADTQYF.

The chain is built from TRBV6-5 and TRBJ1-2; D perhaps matches TRBD1 (5 bases). Germline assignment: CDR1 MNHEY and CDR2 SVGAGI. The CDR3 is 13 amino acids. Trimming shortened V by 2 bases and J by 4 bases, and 8 bases separated the two germline ends. The chain's CDR3 is CASSYRQGYGYTF. In nucleotides, the CDR3 is TGTGCCAGCAGTTACAGGCAGGGCTATGGCTACACCTTC.

The V and J genes are TRBV5-5 and TRBJ1-3, with D unresolved. Germline V gives CDR1 SGHKS, CDR2 YYEKEE (reference sequence). Trimming took off 1 base at V and 4 bases at J, with 6 bases between the two ends. This CDR3 has 13 amino acids. CDR3 sequence (DNA): TGTGCCAGCAGCTTGTACACAGGAAACACCATATATTTT. This codes for CASSLYTGNTIYF. The full variable domain, completed using reference TRBV5-5 and TRBJ1-3, is DAGVTQSPTHLIKTRGQQVTLRCSPISGHKSVSWYQQVLGQGPQFIFQYYEKEERGRGNFPDRFSARQFPNYSSELNVNALLLGDSALYLCASSLYTGNTIYFGEGSWLTVV.

The chain recombines TRBV6-5 with TRBJ1-3; weak D call: TRBD1 (5 bases). The length of the CDR3 is 15 residues. Germline assignment: CDR1 MNHEY and CDR2 SVGAGI. With 8 bases removed from V and 3 bases from J, the gap between germline ends came to 17 bases. As DNA, the CDR3 is TGTGCCAGCGAAAGGGAATGGGGGAATGGAAACACCATATATTTT. It is translated as CASEREWGNGNTIYF.

The genes are TRBV4-1 and TRBJ1-3; maybe TRBD1 (5 bases). The CDR3 totals 18 residues. Between the trimmed V and J ends, which lost 1 base and 1 base, there was a span of 17 bases. In germline, CDR1 is MGHRA, CDR2 YSYEKL. CDR3 sequence reads: CASSQAAVGGGSGNTIYF. CDR3 DNA: TGCGCCAGCAGCCAAGCCGCGGTCGGGGGGGGATCTGGAAACACCATATATTTT.

The chain uses TRBV27 and TRBJ2-2, with no clear D. This CDR3 has 13 residues. Germline lookup yields CDR1 MNHEY and CDR2 SMNVEV (reference sequence). V lost 3 bases, J lost 3 bases, and 5 bases lay in between. CDR3 sequence reads: CASSFTDTGELFF. Here the CDR3 DNA reads TGTGCCAGCAGTTTCACTGACACCGGGGAGCTGTTTTTT.

The J gene is TRBJ1-1, the V gene TRBV6-6; no clear D gene. CDR3 length: 10 amino acids. V was shortened by 7 bases and J by 3 bases, with 3 bases between the two germline ends. Germline V gives CDR1 MNHNY, CDR2 SVGAGI (reference sequence). Here the CDR3 reads CASIYTEAFF. In DNA form, the CDR3 reads TGTGCCAGCATATACACTGAAGCTTTCTTT.

The chain employs TRBV4-1 and TRBJ2-3; 8 bases map to TRBD2. The CDR3 spans 18 residues. Trimming at V came to 0 bases and at J to 1 base, leaving 9 bases not matched to a gene. Germline CDR1 reads MGHRA; CDR2 reads YSYEKL. The CDR3, as DNA: TGCGCCAGCAGCCAAGAAGACGGGAGGGCGAGGGGCACAGATACGCAGTATTTT. Amino acids: CASSQEDGRARGTDTQYF.